The 23 T cell receptor beta chains below come from one sample, sequenced in a study of CD8 T cells in Susac syndrome. cDNA came from about 0.51 to 1 ug RNA primed by random hexamers. TCRdb re-analysed the immunoSEQ multiplex PCR reads in MiXCR, keeping a single row per CDR3 protein. The repertoire holds 250,000 to 300,000 distinct CDR3 sequences, approximately 85% seen once, with roughly 0.21% in the top ten. The sequenced sample was CD8+ T cells from PBMCs. Source of these receptors: a human donor with multiple sclerosis.

The genes are TRBV30 and TRBJ1-4; perhaps TRBD1 as D (6 bases). Germline CDR1 GTSNPN, CDR2 SVGIG (reference sequence). The CDR3 has 16 residues. V was clipped by 0 bases and J by 13 bases, with 24 bases between them. CDR3 loop: CAWSVLVRSPEGGLFF. Written as DNA, the CDR3 is TGTGCCTGGAGTGTACTCGTCCGGAGCCCCGAAGGGGGACTGTTTTTT.

This chain links TRBV27 with TRBJ2-7; D unresolved. Trimming left V 5 bases short and J 4 bases short, with 15 bases between. Germline CDR1 reads MNHEY; CDR2 reads SMNVEV (reference sequence). This CDR3 is built from 14 residues. The CDR3 protein is CASSEANSIYEQYF. The CDR3 bases are TGTGCCAGCAGTGAGGCTAATTCCATTTACGAGCAGTACTTC.

The V and J genes are TRBV28 and TRBJ1-1; D ambiguous. Germline V gene sequence: CDR1 MDHEN, CDR2 SYDVKM. The CDR3 length is 14 residues. Trimming took off 6 bases at V and 7 bases at J, with 18 bases between the two ends. This chain's CDR3 is CASSLRNSPGEAFF. CDR3 sequence (DNA): TGTGCCAGCAGCCTACGGAATAGCCCCGGTGAAGCTTTCTTT.

CDR3 amino acids: CSVEGTFGSYNEQFF. The CDR3 nucleotides are TGCAGCGTGGAGGGGACATTTGGCTCCTACAATGAGCAGTTCTTC. The chain links TRBV29-1 to TRBJ2-1; either TRBD1 or TRBD2 may supply D (6 bases each). Trimming pared 6 bases from V and 0 bases from J, leaving 15 bases between. The CDR3 loop spans 15 amino acids. The V gene's germline CDR1 is SQVTM and CDR2 ANQGSEA.

This clonotype was detected a few times. The V and J genes are TRBV9 and TRBJ2-2; possible D gene TRBD1, 6 bases. The germline V gene encodes CDR1 SGDLS and CDR2 YYNGEE. The CDR3 consists of 13 residues. The germline V and J ends were trimmed by 3 bases and 8 bases, with 11 bases remaining between them. The CDR3 DNA reads as TGTGCCAGCAGCGCCATAACAGGGGGGGAGCTGTTTTTT. Translation: CASSAITGGELFF.

This chain connects TRBV27 to TRBJ1-2; no clear D gene. This CDR3 region has 13 residues. The V gene lost 5 bases and the J gene lost 3 bases, with 10 bases spanning the gap. Germline V gene lookup returns CDR1 MNHEY and CDR2 SMNVEV (reference sequence). The CDR3 here is CASSPGSYYGYTF. CDR3 DNA: TGTGCCAGCAGTCCCGGGAGCTACTATGGCTACACCTTC.

This chain connects TRBV4-3 to TRBJ1-1; no clear D gene. This CDR3 has 16 amino acids. Germline V gives CDR1 LGHNA, CDR2 YSLEER. V lost 2 bases and J 1 base, leaving 14 bases between the germline ends. Here the CDR3 reads CASSQRSRPPNTEAFF. DNA for the CDR3: TGCGCCAGCAGCCAAAGGAGCAGACCCCCGAACACTGAAGCTTTCTTT.

The chain is built from TRBV7-9 and TRBJ1-2; no reliable D call. This CDR3 region has 14 residues. CDR1 and CDR2 from the germline V gene are SEHNR and FQNEAQ (reference sequence). V lost 2 bases and J lost 2, with 9 bases in between. In nucleotides, the CDR3 is TGTGCCAGCAGCTTATTCGGCAGCAACTATGGCTACACCTTC. It is translated as CASSLFGSNYGYTF.

The gene calls are TRBV30 and TRBJ2-7; a weak D match, TRBD2 (5 bases). The germline V and J ends were trimmed by 1 base and 2 bases, with 9 bases remaining between them. The CDR3 spans 13 residues. Germline loops: CDR1 GTSNPN, CDR2 SVGIG (reference sequence). The CDR3, as DNA: TGTGCCTGGAGTGGAGGGATACCCTACGAGCAGTACTTC. Translated, it gives CAWSGGIPYEQYF.

The rearrangement links TRBV6-5 to TRBJ1-5; D possibly corresponds to TRBD1 (5 bases). Germline V gene lookup returns CDR1 MNHEY and CDR2 SVGAGI. The CDR3 totals 15 residues. Trimming shortened V by 7 bases and J by 3 bases, and 16 bases separated the two germline ends. CDR3 in DNA: TGTGCCAGCAAGCCCTCCGGGGGACCCAATCAGCCCCAGCATTTT. Protein sequence: CASKPSGGPNQPQHF.

The V gene is TRBV30, the J gene TRBJ2-1; no reliable D call. Germline V gene sequence: CDR1 GTSNPN, CDR2 SVGIG (reference sequence). The CDR3 has 15 amino acids. V gave up 0 bases and J gave up 4 bases, with 13 bases separating them. CDR3 nucleotides: TGTGCCTGGAGTGTTTTCGTAAGGGCGTACAATGAGCAGTTCTTC. Its translation: CAWSVFVRAYNEQFF.

The chain has TRBV2 and TRBJ2-2; D may be TRBD1 (5 bases). Trimming took off 6 bases at V and 2 bases at J, with 7 bases between the two ends. The germline gives CDR1 SNHLY, CDR2 FYNNEI. The CDR3 runs 13 residues. For the CDR3, the DNA is TGTGCCAGCAGACAGGACAACACCGGGGAGCTGTTTTTT. Protein product: CASRQDNTGELFF.

To note about this clonotype: No conserved phenylalanine or tryptophan is present at the end of the CDR3, so a read error is the likely explanation. The chain recombines TRBV30 with TRBJ2-7, with TRBD1 matching over 8 bases. This CDR3 region has 14 residues. Unmatched junction bases numbered 8, after V lost 2 bases and J lost 5 bases. Germline V CDR1 and CDR2: GTSNPN, SVGIG (reference sequence). The CDR3 bases are TGTGCCTGGAGTACCGGACAGGGTTTACACGAGCAGTACCTC. It is translated as CAWSTGQGLHEQYL.

The CDR3 sequence is CATSIGVEKETQYF. The CDR3 region has the DNA TGTGCCACCAGCATTGGAGTGGAAAAAGAGACCCAGTACTTC. The chain joins TRBV15 to TRBJ2-5; D remains ambiguous. V was cut by 4 bases and J by 3 bases, with 12 bases left in between. This CDR3 is built from 14 residues. CDR1 and CDR2 from the germline V gene are LNHNV and YYDKDF (reference sequence).

This chain joins TRBV11-2 and TRBJ2-5, with 7 nucleotides matching TRBD2. The CDR3 is made up of 15 amino acids. The junction had 5 bases not matched to a gene; V was cut back by 0 bases and J by 4 bases. Germline lookup yields CDR1 SGHAT and CDR2 FQNNGV. The CDR3 nucleotides read TGTGCCAGCAGCTTAGAGGCGGGAGAGGGAGAGACCCAGTACTTC. Translated: CASSLEAGEGETQYF.

The chain uses TRBV29-1 and TRBJ1-4; possibly TRBD1 for D (5 bases). V was trimmed by 4 bases and J by 3 bases, leaving 9 bases between them. The CDR3 extends over 13 amino acids. Germline CDR1 SQVTM, CDR2 ANQGSEA. This CDR3 reads CSVGGSANEKLFF. The CDR3, as DNA: TGCAGCGTTGGGGGGTCGGCTAATGAAAAACTGTTTTTT.

The chain is built from TRBV2 and TRBJ1-5; no definite D call. Germline V lookup: CDR1 SNHLY, CDR2 FYNNEI. The CDR3 spans 15 residues. V gave up 4 bases and J gave up 6 bases, with 16 bases separating them. This CDR3 reads CASSAGPPASQPQHF. The CDR3 DNA is TGTGCCAGCAGTGCCGGGCCCCCAGCCAGTCAGCCCCAGCATTTT.

J is TRBJ1-5 and V is TRBV7-6; possibly TRBD1 for D (5 bases). Germline CDR1 and CDR2: SGHVS and FNYEAQ. V gave up 2 bases and J gave up 1 base, with 9 bases separating them. This CDR3 is built from 15 residues. DNA for the CDR3: TGTGCCAGCAGCTTATCTGAGGGGAGCAATCAGCCCCAGCATTTT. This translates into CASSLSEGSNQPQHF.

CDR3 sequence reads: CASSEALQGQGWNEQFF. The CDR3, as DNA: TGTGCCAGCAGTGAAGCGCTTCAGGGACAGGGGTGGAATGAGCAGTTCTTC. This chain joins TRBV6-1 and TRBJ2-1; 10 bases are a match to TRBD1. This CDR3 region has 17 residues. With 0 bases clipped from V and 7 bases from J, the junction kept 9 bases outside the gene matches. Looked up from germline, CDR1 is MNHNS and CDR2 is SASEGT.

The CDR3 coding sequence is TGCGCCAGCAGCCAAGATTGGTACGGGACTTACACAGATACGCAGTATTTT. It yields the protein CASSQDWYGTYTDTQYF. The J gene is TRBJ2-3, the V gene TRBV4-3; D is perhaps TRBD2 (6 bases). CDR1 is LGHNA, CDR2 YSLEER, per germline. Trimming removed 0 bases from V and 2 bases from J, with 15 bases in between. The CDR3 covers 17 residues.

The V and J genes are TRBV24-1 and TRBJ2-1, with 8 bases lining up with TRBD2. The germline V gene encodes CDR1 KGHDR and CDR2 SFDVKD. With 5 bases clipped from V and 8 bases from J, the junction kept 22 bases outside the gene matches. CDR3 length: 19 amino acids. The CDR3 sequence: CATSARAAGGLPGRDEQFF. As DNA, the CDR3 is TGTGCCACCAGTGCCCGGGCGGCGGGAGGTCTTCCCGGGCGTGATGAGCAGTTCTTC.

This chain joins TRBV28 and TRBJ2-5, with unresolved D. Germline V gene lookup returns CDR1 MDHEN and CDR2 SYDVKM. Trimming shortened V by 3 bases and J by 5 bases, and 13 bases separated the two germline ends. This CDR3 is built from 14 residues. This CDR3 reads CASSFLSRWETQYF. The CDR3 coding sequence is TGTGCCAGCAGTTTTCTTTCGAGGTGGGAGACCCAGTACTTC.

The rearrangement joins TRBV12-3 or TRBV12-4 to TRBJ2-2, with a possible D match to TRBD2 (6 bases). The germline V and J ends were trimmed by 6 bases and 0 bases, with 11 bases remaining between them. The CDR3 covers 15 residues. DNA for the CDR3: TGTGCCAGCAGGGCTAGCGCAGCGAACACCGGGGAGCTGTTTTTT. Amino acid sequence: CASRASAANTGELFF.